The rows below give T cell receptor beta chains drawn from one sample of a study of blood T cell repertoires in COVID-19. Sequencing was performed with immunoSEQ multiplex PCR; in TCRdb, only in-frame clones are kept and a portion is missing. The sample yields fewer than 400,000 clones, roughly 85% seen once. Sequences were obtained from peripheral blood. Receptor source: a woman younger than 30 with acute or convalescent COVID-19. The CDR3 runs from the conserved cysteine through the conserved F or W. The order of the fields is J gene, D gene, clone size, V gene, CDR3 protein, CDR3 DNA. The D gene is left open where the match is weak. Clone sizes are given selectively: once, few, many, or a class where the clone is expanded.

TRBJ1-2 TRBD1 few TRBV27 CASSLSTGTNYGYTF TGTGCCAGCAGTTTATCGACAGGGACTAACTATGGCTACACCTTC
TRBJ1-2 NA NA TRBV10-3 CAISGSGEGYTF TGTGCCATCAGTGGTTCAGGGGAAGGCTACACCTTC
TRBJ2-3 TRBD2 NA TRBV4-1 CASSQRLAGTDTQYF TGCGCCAGCAGCCAACGACTAGCGGGGACAGATACGCAGTATTTT
TRBJ2-7 TRBD1 few TRBV28 CATRGRYYEQYF TGTGCCACCAGGGGGCGATACTACGAGCAGTACTTC
TRBJ2-7 TRBD1 NA TRBV7-6 CASSPGQGNSYEQYF TGTGCCAGCAGCCCGGGACAGGGGAACTCCTACGAGCAGTACTTC
TRBJ1-1 NA NA TRBV12-3/TRBV12-4 CASSYQDKTFF TGTGCCAGCAGCTATCAGGATAAGACTTTCTTT
TRBJ2-5 NA once TRBV27 CASSFYGGETQETQYF TGTGCCAGCAGTTTTTACGGGGGAGAGACCCAAGAGACCCAGTACTTC
TRBJ2-7 TRBD1 many TRBV5-1 CASSSPDRAAYEQYF TGCGCCAGCAGCTCCCCCGACAGGGCCGCCTACGAGCAGTACTTC
TRBJ1-3 NA once TRBV15 CATRERGNTIYF TGTGCCACCCGCGAGCGAGGAAACACCATATATTTT
TRBJ1-2 TRBD1 NA TRBV5-8 CASSPGTGGVIGYGYTF TGTGCCAGCAGCCCCGGGACAGGGGGGGTAATTGGCTATGGCTACACCTTC
TRBJ1-2 NA NA TRBV27 CASSMTEYYGYTF TGTGCCAGCAGTATGACAGAATACTATGGCTACACCTTC
TRBJ2-1 TRBD1 NA TRBV11-2 CASTLWDRGGLEQFF TGTGCCAGCACCCTGTGGGACAGGGGGGGTCTTGAGCAGTTCTTC
TRBJ1-6 TRBD1 NA TRBV5-7 CASSERQGLTSPLHF TGTGCCAGCAGCGAAAGACAGGGATTGACTTCACCCCTCCACTTT
TRBJ1-2 NA NA TRBV6-5 CASRQGGVSLYGYTF TGTGCCAGCAGGCAAGGAGGGGTCTCCCTCTATGGCTACACCTTC
TRBJ2-1 TRBD1 NA TRBV7-2 CASSALGGDRGRSNEQFF TGTGCCAGCAGCGCACTGGGCGGGGACAGGGGAAGGTCCAATGAGCAGTTCTTC
TRBJ1-6 NA NA TRBV6-5 CASKNQGSNSPLHF TGTGCCAGCAAAAATCAGGGTTCTAATTCACCCCTCCACTTT
TRBJ1-3 TRBD1 NA TRBV3-1/TRBV3-2 CASSQATGTGAIYF TGTGCCAGCAGCCAAGCTACCGGGACAGGGGCCATATATTTT
TRBJ2-3 NA NA TRBV6-1 CASSEAPVGGGTDTQYF TGTGCCAGCAGTGAGGCCCCCGTAGGGGGGGGAACAGATACGCAGTATTTT
TRBJ2-3 TRBD1 NA TRBV9 CASSVAGQGATDTQYF TGTGCCAGCAGCGTAGCGGGACAGGGGGCCACAGATACGCAGTATTTT
TRBJ1-2 TRBD1 NA TRBV28 CASSLEGAINYGYTF TGTGCCAGCAGTTTAGAGGGGGCGATCAACTATGGCTACACCTTC
TRBJ1-4 NA NA TRBV9 CASSTDAQGVYEKLFF TGTGCCAGCAGCACCGATGCCCAAGGAGTTTACGAAAAACTGTTTTTT
TRBJ2-5 TRBD2 NA TRBV27 CASSSGLAGDQRETQYF TGTGCCAGCAGTTCGGGACTAGCGGGAGACCAACGGGAGACCCAGTACTTC
TRBJ1-4 NA NA TRBV7-7 CASSPREVANEKLFF TGTGCCAGCAGCCCCCGTGAAGTAGCTAATGAAAAACTGTTTTTT
TRBJ1-2 NA NA TRBV27 CASSPNSDRPHGYTF TGTGCCAGCAGTCCAAATTCAGACAGGCCCCATGGCTACACCTTC
TRBJ2-4 TRBD2 few TRBV19 CASSIGTSGSGYIQYF TGTGCCAGTAGTATCGGGACTAGCGGGAGCGGGTACATTCAGTACTTC
TRBJ1-2 NA NA TRBV12-3/TRBV12-4 CASSLWGGYGYTF TGTGCCAGCAGTTTGTGGGGGGGCTATGGCTACACCTTC
TRBJ1-2 TRBD1 NA TRBV18 CASSPDRGPNNYGYTF TGTGCCAGCTCACCAGACAGGGGGCCAAATAACTATGGCTACACCTTC
TRBJ2-1 TRBD1 NA TRBV28 CASSSAQGAAYNEQFF TGTGCCAGCAGTTCCGCACAGGGGGCGGCCTACAATGAGCAGTTCTTC
TRBJ2-2 NA NA TRBV2 CASSEGVSGNTGELFF TGTGCCAGCAGCGAGGGCGTGTCAGGGAACACCGGGGAGCTGTTTTTT
TRBJ1-4 NA NA TRBV6-5 CASAGAGSNEKLFF TGTGCCAGCGCTGGGGCAGGGTCGAATGAAAAACTGTTTTTT
TRBJ2-2 NA NA TRBV28 CASSFLTGTGELFF TGTGCCAGCAGTTTTTTAACAGGGACCGGGGAGCTGTTTTTT
TRBJ2-7 TRBD2 NA TRBV6-6 CASSSLAGLTYEQYF TGTGCCAGCAGTTCCCTAGCGGGGCTTACCTACGAGCAGTACTTC
TRBJ1-1 NA NA TRBV19 CASSPDPGGTEAFF TGTGCCAGTAGCCCCGACCCCGGCGGCACTGAAGCTTTCTTT
TRBJ1-1 NA NA TRBV20-1 CRVEINTEAFF TGCAGAGTGGAGATCAACACTGAAGCTTTCTTT
TRBJ1-2 NA once TRBV12-3/TRBV12-4 CASSLAGSGYTF TGTGCCAGCAGCCTCGCGGGATCTGGCTACACCTTC
TRBJ2-7 NA NA TRBV10-3 CAISESGSRAYEQYF TGTGCCATCAGTGAGTCGGGGAGCAGAGCCTACGAGCAGTACTTC
TRBJ2-7 NA NA TRBV2 CASGRSSYEQYF TGTGCCAGCGGGAGGAGCTCCTACGAGCAGTACTTC
TRBJ2-1 NA NA TRBV2 CASAQGNEQFF TGTGCCAGCGCCCAGGGCAATGAGCAGTTCTTC
TRBJ1-6 NA NA TRBV2 CASREDSSYNSPLHF TGTGCCAGCAGAGAAGACAGCTCCTATAATTCACCCCTCCACTTT
TRBJ2-1 NA NA TRBV24-1 CATSAPGVYNEQFF TGTGCCACCAGTGCACCAGGGGTATACAATGAGCAGTTCTTC
TRBJ1-5 TRBD1 many TRBV19 CACNDRGGQPQHF TGTGCCTGCAACGACAGGGGGGGTCAGCCCCAGCATTTT
TRBJ2-1 NA NA TRBV7-3 CASSPSGQNNEQFF TGTGCCAGCAGCCCATCCGGTCAAAACAATGAGCAGTTCTTC
TRBJ1-4 NA NA TRBV27 CASSLVGRTNEKLFF TGTGCCAGCAGTTTGGTGGGGCGGACTAATGAAAAACTGTTTTTT
TRBJ2-1 NA NA TRBV27 CASSLSTGLQTYEQFF TGTGCCAGCAGTTTATCTACGGGACTTCAGACGTATGAGCAGTTCTTC
TRBJ1-4 NA NA TRBV6-5 CASRTSGAANEKLFF TGTGCCAGCAGGACCTCAGGGGCAGCTAATGAAAAACTGTTTTTT
TRBJ2-7 NA NA TRBV11-2 CASSLAGLTPEQYF TGTGCCAGCAGCTTAGCGGGGTTAACTCCTGAGCAGTACTTC
TRBJ2-1 NA NA TRBV6-4 CASSLAAGVNEQFF TGTGCCAGCAGTCTGGCGGCAGGGGTCAATGAGCAGTTCTTC
TRBJ2-3 NA once TRBV7-3 CASSLGGARSTDTQYF TGTGCCAGCAGCCTAGGAGGGGCCAGGAGCACAGATACGCAGTATTTT
TRBJ1-2 TRBD1 NA TRBV19 CASSPQGGYGYTF TGTGCCAGTAGTCCCCAGGGGGGCTACGGCTACACCTTC
TRBJ1-5 TRBD1 NA TRBV18 CASSPPDGTGAQHF TGTGCCAGCTCACCACCGGACGGGACAGGGGCCCAGCATTTT
TRBJ2-3 TRBD1 NA TRBV6-5 CASSYSRTGGTDTQYF TGTGCCAGCAGTTACTCGCGGACAGGGGGCACAGATACGCAGTATTTT
TRBJ2-7 TRBD2 NA TRBV28 CASSQPGLAPYEQYF TGTGCCAGCAGCCAGCCGGGACTAGCCCCCTACGAGCAGTACTTC
TRBJ1-3 NA NA TRBV6-5 CASSRDSASGNTIYF TGTGCCAGCAGCCGAGACAGTGCCTCTGGAAACACCATATATTTT